This T cell receptor beta chain was found in a study of blood T cell repertoires in COVID-19 (TCRdb year 2020). General notes on the study: Samples from collaborators originated in the United States, Italy and Spain and spanned both the acute and convalescent phases of COVID-19. The prospective study material was composed of cDNA or gDNA derived from T cells, B-cell-depleted T cells, or PBMCs. Deeply sampled blood TCRbeta repertoires from subjects exposed to, actively infected with, or recovered from COVID-19 were included in the dataset. A freely available public database, intended as a resource for researchers studying the immune response to SARS-CoV-2, is where the repertoires were released. The samples were drawn from the first 160 participants of the ongoing ImmuneRACE study and from 950 to 1,500 subjects provided by 6 global collaborators. Sample metadata almost always included a de-identified subject ID, COVID-19 status, age in years and sex. Where available, HLA class I and class II types were taken from metadata supplied by the sample provider and were not determined by assay-based typing.

The immunoSEQ Assay, a bias-controlled multiplex PCR, was used to amplify TCRbeta CDR3 regions from genomic DNA. As for the original processing: The number of nucleated cells in each sample was estimated by amplification of reference gene primers within the assay. To quantify the absolute abundance of each unique TCRbeta CDR3 rearrangement, sequence reads were collapsed and filtered. For each sample, productive Simpson clonality was calculated as the square root of Simpson's diversity index over productive rearrangements. The table was pulled from immuneACCESS by TCRdb, which kept in-frame rearrangements only. Such tables lose some clones; where checked, under half of the loss comes from unresolved V genes, and the rest has no known cause. The V and J calls and clone size are taken from that table; D and trimming were inferred from the DNA. The sample table contains roughly 250,000 clones; only one count was recorded for around nine tenths of them. Jointly, the top ten make up around 1.8% of the sample.

Participants in the prospective study were enrolled through a virtual design, were aged roughly 18 to 95 years, and lived in 24 United States geographic areas. Cohort assignment in the prospective study relied on participant-reported clinical history from a screening survey and a study questionnaire. Recovered participants in ImmuneRACE Cohort 3 were defined by two consecutive negative NP/OP PCR tests, clearance by a healthcare professional, or resolution of symptoms. Each participant in the prospective study had whole blood, serum and a nasopharyngeal or oropharyngeal swab collected by mobile phlebotomists. Additional blood draws and questionnaires over an approximately two-month period could optionally be provided by prospective study participants. Blood samples from the prospective study were shipped frozen or at room temperature prior to DNA extraction. For this clone: Its antigen specificity is not known. Per-nucleotide qualities are absent, and no much larger clonotype sits a single base away.

The study at large found these results: The quantity of clinical and demographic metadata differed by source and by participant and was supplied without curation.

Trimming takes 3 bases from V and 5 bases from J, and the germline ends sit 14 bases apart. The germline V gene supplies CDR1 SGHDT and CDR2 YYEEEE. Taken from cysteine to phenylalanine, the CDR3 has 14 residues. Just the 42-base CDR3 DNA is kept, in frame starting at base 1. The sequence links TRBV5-6 to TRBJ1-2; a weak D assignment points to TRBD1 (5 bases agree). The sequenced material came from PBMCs or T cells enriched from blood (not recorded which). The origin of this receptor is a woman aged 18-30 years who had recovered from COVID-19. In nucleotide form, the sequence is TGTGCCAGCAGCTCGTTCGACAGAGAGTATGGCTACACCTTC. This gives the protein CASSSFDREYGYTF.